This TCR beta chain is drawn from a study of T cell responses to AZD1222 COVID-19 vaccine. Turning to the study itself: Second doses were pooled across both intervals (about 4 or about 12 weeks).

Profiled with immunoSEQ multiplex PCR; TCRdb holds only in-frame clones, not every one. The profile shows 85,000 to 120,000 clones, 70% to 90% of them singletons. The germline V gene has CDR1 SNHLY and CDR2 FYNNEI. The CDR3 has 16 amino acids. V was trimmed by 4 bases and J by 7 bases, leaving 22 bases between them. Study-level findings and limits: Spike-specific TCRs gained breadth and depth after people received two AZD1222 doses. Dominant at 160-218 and 743-854, vaccine-associated CD4 TCRs also spanned spike.

On this clone: What it recognizes is unknown.

The V call is TRBV2, the J call TRBJ1-2; possibly TRBD1 for D (5 bases). The material was peripheral blood, obtained on day 0 of AZD1222 vaccination. This sequence was found in an adult in good health. CDR3 sequence (DNA): TGTGCCAGCAGTGCGACGAAGTGGGGCTTGTCCTCTGGCTACACCTTC. Residues: CASSATKWGLSSGYTF.